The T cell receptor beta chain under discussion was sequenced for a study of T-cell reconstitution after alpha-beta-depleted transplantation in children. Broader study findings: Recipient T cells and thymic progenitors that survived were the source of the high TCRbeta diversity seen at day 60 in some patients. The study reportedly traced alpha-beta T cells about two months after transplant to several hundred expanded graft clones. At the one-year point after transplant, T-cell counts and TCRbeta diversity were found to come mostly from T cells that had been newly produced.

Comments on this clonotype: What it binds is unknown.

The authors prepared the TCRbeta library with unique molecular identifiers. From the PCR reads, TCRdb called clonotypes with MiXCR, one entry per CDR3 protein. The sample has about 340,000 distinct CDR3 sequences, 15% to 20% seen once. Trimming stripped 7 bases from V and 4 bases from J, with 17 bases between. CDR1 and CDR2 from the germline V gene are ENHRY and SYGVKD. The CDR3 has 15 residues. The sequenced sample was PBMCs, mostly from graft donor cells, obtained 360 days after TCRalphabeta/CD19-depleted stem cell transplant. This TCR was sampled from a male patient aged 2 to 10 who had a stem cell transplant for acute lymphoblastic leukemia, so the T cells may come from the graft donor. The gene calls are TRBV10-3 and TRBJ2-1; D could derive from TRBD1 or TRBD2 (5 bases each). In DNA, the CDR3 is TGTGCCATCATGGGGGAAGGCGGGCCTTACAATGAGCAGTTCTTC. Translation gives CAIMGEGGPYNEQFF.